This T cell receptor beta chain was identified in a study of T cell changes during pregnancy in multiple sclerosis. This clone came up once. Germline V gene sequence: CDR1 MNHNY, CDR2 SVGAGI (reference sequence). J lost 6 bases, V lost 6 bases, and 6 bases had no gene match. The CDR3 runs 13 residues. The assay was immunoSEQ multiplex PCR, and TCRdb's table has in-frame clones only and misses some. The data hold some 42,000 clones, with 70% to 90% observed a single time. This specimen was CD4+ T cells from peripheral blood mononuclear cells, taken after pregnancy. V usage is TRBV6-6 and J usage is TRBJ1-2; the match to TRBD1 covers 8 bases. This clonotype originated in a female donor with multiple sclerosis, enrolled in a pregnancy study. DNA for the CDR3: TGTGCCAGCAGCACAGGACAGGGTGATGGCTACACCTTC. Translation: CASSTGQGDGYTF.